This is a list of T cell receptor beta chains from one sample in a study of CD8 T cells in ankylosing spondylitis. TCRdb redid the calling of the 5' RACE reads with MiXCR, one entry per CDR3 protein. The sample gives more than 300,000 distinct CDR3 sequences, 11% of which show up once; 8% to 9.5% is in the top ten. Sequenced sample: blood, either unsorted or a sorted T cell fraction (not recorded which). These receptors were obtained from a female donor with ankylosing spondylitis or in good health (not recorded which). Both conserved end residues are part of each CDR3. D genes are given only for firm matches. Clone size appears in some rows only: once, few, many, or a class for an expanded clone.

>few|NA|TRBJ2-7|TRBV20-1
CSATRRSYEQYF
TGCAGTGCTACAAGACGGAGCTACGAGCAGTACTTC
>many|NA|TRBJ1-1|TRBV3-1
CASSQVEGNTEAFF
TGTGCCAGCAGCCAAGTCGAAGGGAACACTGAAGCTTTCTTT
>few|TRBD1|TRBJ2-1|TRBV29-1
CSAPRGRGSEQFF
TGCAGCGCCCCCCGGGGCAGGGGGTCTGAGCAGTTCTTC
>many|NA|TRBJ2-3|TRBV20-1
CSARLTDTQYF
TGCAGTGCTAGACTTACCGATACGCAGTATTTT
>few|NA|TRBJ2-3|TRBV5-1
CASSLGQMISTDTQYF
TGCGCCAGCAGCTTGGGGCAGATGATTAGCACAGATACGCAGTATTTT
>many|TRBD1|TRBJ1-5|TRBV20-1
CSARDWDREDQPQHF
TGCAGTGCTAGAGATTGGGACAGGGAGGATCAGCCCCAGCATTTT
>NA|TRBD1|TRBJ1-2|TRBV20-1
CSAGEQGARGYTF
TGCAGTGCAGGGGAGCAGGGGGCCCGTGGCTACACCTTC
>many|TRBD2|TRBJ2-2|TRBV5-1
CASSSSGRVGTGELFF
TGCGCCAGCAGCAGTAGCGGGAGAGTTGGCACCGGGGAGCTGTTTTTT
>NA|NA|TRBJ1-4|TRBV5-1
CASSFGREINEKLFF
TGCGCCAGCAGCTTTGGGAGAGAGATTAATGAAAAACTGTTTTTT
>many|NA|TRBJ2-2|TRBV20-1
CSGMRGANTGELFF
TGCAGTGGTATGAGGGGCGCGAACACCGGGGAGCTGTTTTTT
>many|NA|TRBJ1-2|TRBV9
CASSVRTNYGYTF
TGTGCCAGCAGCGTACGGACCAACTATGGCTACACCTTC
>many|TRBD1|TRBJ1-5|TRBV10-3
CAISRQGDQPQHF
TGTGCCATCAGTCGACAGGGGGATCAGCCCCAGCATTTT
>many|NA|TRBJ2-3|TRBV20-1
CSASSRAQAPLDTQYF
TGCAGTGCTAGCTCCCGGGCACAGGCACCTTTAGATACGCAGTATTTT
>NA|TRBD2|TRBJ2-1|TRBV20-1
CSAGLAGLNEQFF
TGCAGTGCTGGACTAGCGGGGCTCAATGAGCAGTTCTTC
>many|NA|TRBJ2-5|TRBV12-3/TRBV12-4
CASSYYRGETQYF
TGTGCCAGCAGCTACTACCGTGGGGAGACCCAGTACTTC
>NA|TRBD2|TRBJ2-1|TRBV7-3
CASSLSPRTSGDNEQFF
TGTGCCAGCAGCTTAAGTCCCCGGACTAGCGGAGACAATGAGCAGTTCTTC
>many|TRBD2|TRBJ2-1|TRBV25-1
CASREGGRNNEQFF
TGTGCCAGCAGAGAGGGAGGGCGGAACAATGAGCAGTTCTTC
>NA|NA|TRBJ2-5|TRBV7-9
CASSLASQGRETQYF
TGTGCCAGCAGCTTAGCGAGCCAGGGTAGAGAGACCCAGTACTTC
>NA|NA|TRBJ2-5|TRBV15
CATSRALGQAGETRYF
TGTGCCACCAGCAGAGCATTAGGACAGGCGGGAGAGACCCGGTACTTC
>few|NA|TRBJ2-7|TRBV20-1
CSALGGGQSVSQYF
TGCAGTGCTCTTGGGGGGGGACAATCGGTTTCGCAGTACTTC
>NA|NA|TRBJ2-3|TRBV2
CASRPGTGPQRRTDTQYF
TGTGCCAGCAGACCCGGGACGGGGCCCCAACGCCGCACAGATACGCAGTATTTT
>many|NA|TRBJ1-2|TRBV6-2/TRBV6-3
CASSYGGGRGYTF
TGTGCCAGCAGTTACGGTGGGGGACGGGGCTACACCTTC
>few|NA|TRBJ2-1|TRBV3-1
CASSPRGGQYNEQFF
TGTGCCAGCAGCCCAAGAGGAGGGCAATACAATGAGCAGTTCTTC
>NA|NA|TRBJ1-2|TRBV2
CASSPDLGGYTF
TGTGCCAGCAGTCCCGACCTGGGAGGCTACACCTTC
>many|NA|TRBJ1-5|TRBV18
CASSPAPYQPQHF
TGTGCCAGCTCACCGGCGCCATATCAGCCCCAGCATTTT
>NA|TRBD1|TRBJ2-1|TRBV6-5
CASSSDRGHNEQFF
TGTGCCAGCAGTTCCGACAGGGGGCATAATGAGCAGTTCTTC
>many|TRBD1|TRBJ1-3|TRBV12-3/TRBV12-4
CASSKTGAGNTIYF
TGTGCCAGCAGTAAGACAGGGGCTGGAAACACCATATATTTT
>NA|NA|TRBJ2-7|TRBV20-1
CSARAPAGRGIFYEQYF
TGCAGTGCTAGAGCCCCAGCGGGAAGGGGGATTTTTTACGAGCAGTACTTC
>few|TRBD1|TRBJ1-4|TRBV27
CASGRGQGAAVREKLFF
TGTGCCAGCGGCCGGGGACAGGGGGCTGCAGTTAGAGAAAAACTGTTTTTT
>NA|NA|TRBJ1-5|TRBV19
CASSNSLWGLGQPQHF
TGTGCCAGTAGCAATTCCCTGTGGGGGCTTGGTCAGCCCCAGCATTTT
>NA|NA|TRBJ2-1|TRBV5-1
CASSLASTYNEQFF
TGCGCCAGCAGCTTGGCCTCCACTTACAATGAGCAGTTCTTC
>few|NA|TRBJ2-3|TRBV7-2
CASSEGPETDTQYF
TGTGCCAGCAGCGAGGGGCCGGAAACAGATACGCAGTATTTT
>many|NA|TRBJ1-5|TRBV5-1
CASSEGGSNQPQHF
TGCGCCAGCAGCGAGGGGGGGAGCAATCAGCCCCAGCATTTT
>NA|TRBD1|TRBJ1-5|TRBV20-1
CSATRDRGTGQPQHF
TGCAGTGCTACACGGGACAGGGGAACTGGTCAGCCCCAGCATTTT
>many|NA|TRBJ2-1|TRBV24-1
CATSDWTPTSYNEQFF
TGTGCCACCAGTGATTGGACTCCCACCTCGTACAATGAGCAGTTCTTC
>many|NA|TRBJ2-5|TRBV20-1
CSAPRVGQETQYF
TGCAGTGCCCCGAGGGTCGGTCAAGAGACCCAGTACTTC
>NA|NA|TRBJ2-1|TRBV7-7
CASSYRPAGFNEQFF
TGTGCCAGCAGCTACCGTCCCGCGGGTTTCAATGAGCAGTTCTTC
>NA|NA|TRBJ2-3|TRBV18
CASSPPENLRDTQYF
TGTGCCAGCTCACCACCGGAAAATTTGAGAGATACGCAGTATTTT
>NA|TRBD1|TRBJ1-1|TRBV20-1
CSARPYRGGAFF
TGCAGTGCTAGACCCTACAGGGGGGGCGCTTTCTTT
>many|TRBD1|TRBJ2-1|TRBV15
CATSRGQGSYNEQFF
TGTGCCACCAGCAGAGGACAGGGATCCTACAATGAGCAGTTCTTC
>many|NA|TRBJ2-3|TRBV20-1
CSAIPGGKGTDTQYF
TGCAGTGCTATTCCCGGAGGGAAGGGTACAGATACGCAGTATTTT
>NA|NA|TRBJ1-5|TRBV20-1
CCARGRETVYSNQPQHF
TGCTGTGCTAGGGGCCGTGAGACAGTTTATAGCAATCAGCCCCAGCATTTT
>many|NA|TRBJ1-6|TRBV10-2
CASSDTVSNSPLHF
TGCGCCAGCAGTGACACGGTATCCAATTCACCCCTCCACTTT
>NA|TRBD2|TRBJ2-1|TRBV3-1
CASTQELAGSHEQFF
TGTGCCAGCACCCAAGAACTAGCGGGGAGCCATGAGCAGTTCTTC
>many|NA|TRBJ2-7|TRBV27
CASRDGTSYEQYF
TGTGCCAGCAGGGACGGGACCTCCTACGAGCAGTACTTC
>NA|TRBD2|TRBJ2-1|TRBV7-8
CASSGPSGGANEQFF
TGTGCCAGCAGCGGGCCTAGCGGGGGGGCGAATGAGCAGTTCTTC
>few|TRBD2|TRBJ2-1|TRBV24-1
CATSDTGGGGMWGRTYNEQFF
TGTGCCACCAGTGACACTGGGGGGGGAGGTATGTGGGGGAGAACTTACAATGAGCAGTTCTTC
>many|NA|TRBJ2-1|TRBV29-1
CSVGGDLTYNEQFF
TGCAGCGTTGGAGGGGACCTGACCTATAATGAGCAGTTCTTC
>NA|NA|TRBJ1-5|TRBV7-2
CASSLELSNQPQHF
TGTGCCAGCAGCTTAGAACTCAGCAATCAGCCCCAGCATTTT
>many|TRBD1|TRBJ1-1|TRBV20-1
CSAPGQGNTEAFF
TGCAGTGCCCCGGGACAGGGGAACACTGAAGCTTTCTTT